The source of this T cell receptor (beta chain) is a study of CD8 T cells in ankylosing spondylitis. The germline V gene has CDR1 ENHRY and CDR2 SYGVKD. The V gene lost 6 bases and the J gene lost 7 bases, with 21 bases spanning the gap. The CDR3 loop spans 16 amino acids. Generation of TCR beta libraries employed quantitative 5'-RACE incorporating molecular barcodes. One entry per CDR3 protein results from TCRdb running MiXCR on the 5' RACE reads. The sample shows a few hundred thousand distinct CDR3 sequences, around 20% of them seen only once. The sequenced sample was blood, either unsorted or a sorted T cell fraction (not recorded which). The rearrangement links TRBV10-3 to TRBJ2-2; D is uncertain. This clonotype was obtained from a male donor with ankylosing spondylitis or in good health (not recorded which). The CDR3 loop reads CAISVSQRVPSGELFF. DNA of the CDR3: TGTGCCATCAGCGTGAGTCAAAGAGTACCGAGCGGGGAGCTGTTTTTT.